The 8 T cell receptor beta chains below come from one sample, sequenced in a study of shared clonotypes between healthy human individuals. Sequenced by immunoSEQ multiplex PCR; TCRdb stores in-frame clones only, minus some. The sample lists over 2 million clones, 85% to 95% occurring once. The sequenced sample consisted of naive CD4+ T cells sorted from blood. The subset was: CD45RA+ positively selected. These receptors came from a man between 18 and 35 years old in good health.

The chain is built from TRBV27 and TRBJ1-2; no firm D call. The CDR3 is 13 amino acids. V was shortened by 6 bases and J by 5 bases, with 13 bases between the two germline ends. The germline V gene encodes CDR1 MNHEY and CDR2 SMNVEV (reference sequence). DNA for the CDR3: TGTGCCAGCAGGTCCAAGGCCCAATATGGCTACACCTTC. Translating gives CASRSKAQYGYTF.

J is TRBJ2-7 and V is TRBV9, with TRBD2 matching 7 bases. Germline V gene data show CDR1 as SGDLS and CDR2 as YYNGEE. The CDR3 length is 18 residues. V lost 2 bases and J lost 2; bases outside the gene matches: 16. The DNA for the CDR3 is TGTGCCAGCAGCGTCCTCAAAAACGGGGGGACGGAGACCTACGAGCAGTACTTC. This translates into CASSVLKNGGTETYEQYF.

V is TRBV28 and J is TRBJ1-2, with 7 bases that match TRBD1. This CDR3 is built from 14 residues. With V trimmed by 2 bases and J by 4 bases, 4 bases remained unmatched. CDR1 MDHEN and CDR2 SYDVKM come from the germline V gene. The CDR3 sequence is CASSLRGQTYGYTF. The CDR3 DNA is TGTGCCAGCAGTTTAAGGGGACAGACCTATGGCTACACCTTC.

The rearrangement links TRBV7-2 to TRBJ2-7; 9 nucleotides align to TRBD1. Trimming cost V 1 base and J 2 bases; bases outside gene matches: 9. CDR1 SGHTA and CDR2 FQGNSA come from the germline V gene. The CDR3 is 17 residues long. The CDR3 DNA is TGTGCCAGCAGCTTAGGGGGATGGGACAGGGAGGCCTACGAGCAGTACTTC. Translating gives CASSLGGWDREAYEQYF.

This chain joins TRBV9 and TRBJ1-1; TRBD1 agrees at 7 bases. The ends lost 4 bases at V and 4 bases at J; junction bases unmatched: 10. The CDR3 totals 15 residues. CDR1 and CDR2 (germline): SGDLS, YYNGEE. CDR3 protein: CASSPQGQRGTEAFF. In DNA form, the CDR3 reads TGTGCCAGCAGCCCCCAGGGACAGCGAGGCACTGAAGCTTTCTTT.

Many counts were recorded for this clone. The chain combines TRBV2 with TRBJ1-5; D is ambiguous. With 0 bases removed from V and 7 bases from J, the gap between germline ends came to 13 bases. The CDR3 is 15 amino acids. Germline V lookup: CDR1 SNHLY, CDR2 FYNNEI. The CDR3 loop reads CASSEARAGNQPQHF. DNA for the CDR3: TGTGCCAGCAGTGAAGCGCGTGCGGGGAACCAGCCCCAGCATTTT.

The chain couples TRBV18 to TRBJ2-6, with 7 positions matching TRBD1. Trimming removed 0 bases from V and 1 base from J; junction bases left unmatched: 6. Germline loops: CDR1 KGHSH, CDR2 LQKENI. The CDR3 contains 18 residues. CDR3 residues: CASSPPKGAASGANVLTF. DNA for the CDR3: TGTGCCAGCTCACCACCGAAGGGGGCTGCGTCTGGGGCCAACGTCCTGACTTTC.

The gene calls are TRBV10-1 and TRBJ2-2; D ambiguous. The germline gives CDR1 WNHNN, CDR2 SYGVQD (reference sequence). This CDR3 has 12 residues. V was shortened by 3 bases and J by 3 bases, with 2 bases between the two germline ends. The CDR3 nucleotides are TGCGCCAGCAGTGATGACACCGGGGAGCTGTTTTTT. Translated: CASSDDTGELFF.